What follows are 6 T cell receptor beta chains derived from one specimen sequenced in a study of blood T cell repertoires in COVID-19 (dated by TCRdb to the early 2020s). The library was produced with the immunoSEQ multiplex PCR assay. Not all clones reach the TCRdb copy of this immuneACCESS table, which keeps in-frame sequences only. Checked studies attribute under half of the gap to unresolved V genes and leave the rest unexplained. In all, the sample holds 350,000 to 400,000 clones, and 70% to 90% of those were seen once. Approximately 0.96% of the sample goes to the ten largest clones. The sample consisted of PBMCs or T cells enriched from blood (not recorded which). Source of these receptors: a woman between 25 and 40 years old with acute COVID-19.

J is TRBJ1-4 and V is TRBV2, with TRBD1 as a possible D gene (5 bases). Germline-derived CDR1 and CDR2 are SNHLY and FYNNEI. This CDR3 region has 12 residues. Deletions cut 6 bases from V and 7 bases from J, with 9 bases between. The CDR3 loop reads CASRAGGEKLFF. The DNA of the CDR3 is TGTGCCAGCAGAGCCGGGGGTGAAAAACTGTTTTTT.

This clone was detected only once. V gene TRBV11-2 combines with J gene TRBJ2-7; a weak D match, TRBD2 (5 bases). CDR3 length equals 16 residues. Trimming took off 5 bases at V and 0 bases at J, with 17 bases between the two ends. The V gene's germline CDR1 is SGHAT and CDR2 FQNNGV. The CDR3 bases are TGTGCCAGCAGCGACCGGACGGGCGGGCCCTCCTACGAGCAGTACTTC. This sequence encodes CASSDRTGGPSYEQYF.

The chain combines TRBV18 with TRBJ1-3, with 7 bases identical to TRBD1. The CDR3 spans 15 residues. CDR1 and CDR2 (germline): KGHSH, LQKENI. V dropped 5 bases and J dropped 4; count of bases not matched to a gene: 8. The chain's CDR3 is CASSSGQFVGNTIYF. The CDR3 coding sequence is TGTGCCAGCTCATCGGGACAGTTCGTCGGAAACACCATATATTTT.

The chain combines TRBV19 with TRBJ1-1, with a tentative D call TRBD1 (5 bases). Trimming shortened V by 8 bases and J by 0 bases, and 10 bases separated the two germline ends. There are 13 residues in the CDR3. Germline V gene sequence: CDR1 LNHDA, CDR2 SQIVND (reference sequence). The CDR3 DNA follows: TGTGCCAGTTCTTGGACAATGAACACTGAAGCTTTCTTT. Translated: CASSWTMNTEAFF.

The chain recombines TRBV5-8 with TRBJ1-1; no firm D call. CDR1 and CDR2 from the germline V gene are SGHTS and YDEGEE. The germline V and J ends were trimmed by 0 bases and 3 bases, with 15 bases remaining between them. This CDR3 is 16 amino acids long. This CDR3 is CASSLGAGGYYTEAFF. CDR3 sequence (DNA): TGTGCCAGCAGCTTGGGGGCCGGTGGGTACTACACTGAAGCTTTCTTT.

Only one count was recorded for this clone. The chain recombines TRBV7-6 with TRBJ1-1, with TRBD1 matching over 10 bases. Unmatched junction bases numbered 6, after V lost 5 bases and J lost 0 bases. The V gene's germline CDR1 is SGHVS and CDR2 FNYEAQ. The CDR3 has 16 amino acids. CDR3 nucleotides: TGTGCCAGCAGCCCGGGACAGGGGCCCTTGAACACTGAAGCTTTCTTT. Amino acids: CASSPGQGPLNTEAFF.